The entry below describes one T cell receptor beta chain. Its antigen is currently unknown. A junction end diverges from the germline sequence, so it may reflect a read error. The sample is drawn from a study of tumor-infiltrating lymphocytes in primary liver carcinoma. Study-wide results and caveats: Tumor-adjacent and tumor-blood pairs shared a smaller degree of overlap than tumor region pairs.

Germline assignment: CDR1 MNHEY and CDR2 SVGEGT. CDR3 size: 11 residues. Priming with a constant-region primer yielded TCR beta cDNA from about 510 ng total RNA. Amplification in three nested multiplex PCR rounds with slightly modified ARM-PCR gave rise to TCR beta libraries. Each of the first two PCR rounds ran roughly 9 cycles with TRBV1-TRBV30 forward and C-beta reverse primers. TCRdb reprocessed the multiplex PCR reads with MiXCR, giving one entry per CDR3 protein. The profile shows about 35,000 distinct CDR3 sequences, roughly 74% of them singletons. Extraction of RNA together with DNA used about 17-34 mg of unsorted bulk tissue.

This receptor was taken from a middle-aged man with primary liver carcinoma and hepatitis B virus infection. Sequenced input: liver tumor tissue from sampling region 4. Subset indicated: tumor region T4, right-lateral pole. The V gene is TRBV6-2 or TRBV6-3, the J gene TRBJ2-1; tentative D call: TRBD2 (5 bases). The CDR3 loop is CTSGYHNEQFF. CDR3 in DNA: TGTACCAGCGGCTACCACAATGAACAGTTCTTC.